The 17 T cell receptor beta chains below were found in one sample sequenced in a study of sequential checkpoint blockade in melanoma. Assay used: immunoSEQ multiplex PCR; TCRdb lists only in-frame clones, some missing. Among roughly 20,000 clones listed, 82% were seen once. Indicated treatment: randomized to nivolumab then ipilimumab (arm A) or the reverse (arm B). Sequenced here: CD8+ T cells sorted from blood (inferred from file names), sampled from a patient given nivolumab and ipilimumab in sequence. The receptors derive from a human donor with melanoma.

The genes are TRBV27 and TRBJ2-5; 10 positions agree with TRBD2. With 3 bases clipped from V and 4 bases from J, the junction kept 8 bases outside the gene matches. This CDR3 is 16 amino acids long. Germline V gene lookup returns CDR1 MNHEY and CDR2 SMNVEV (reference sequence). The CDR3: CASSFILAGDIETQYF. The CDR3 nucleotides read TGTGCCAGCAGTTTCATTCTAGCGGGGGACATAGAGACCCAGTACTTC.

The V gene is TRBV28, the J gene TRBJ1-1, with D maybe TRBD1 (5 bases). CDR1 MDHEN and CDR2 SYDVKM come from the germline V gene. The V and J ends lost 5 bases and 6 bases respectively, with 10 bases between them. The CDR3 extends over 12 amino acids. The CDR3 reads CASSLGGAEAFF. The CDR3 DNA is TGTGCCAGCAGTCTCGGGGGAGCTGAAGCTTTCTTT.

V is TRBV6-5 and J is TRBJ2-3; D is unresolved. The CDR3 has 13 amino acids. CDR1 is MNHEY, CDR2 SVGAGI, per germline. V was clipped by 7 bases and J by 3 bases, with 11 bases between them. The chain's CDR3 is CASTTAITDTQYF. The CDR3 DNA is TGTGCCAGCACCACAGCCATAACAGATACGCAGTATTTT.

This chain links TRBV28 with TRBJ1-1; D not certain. The V end lost 1 base, the J end lost 5 bases, and 11 bases lay between the germline ends. CDR3 length equals 14 residues. Germline V lookup: CDR1 MDHEN, CDR2 SYDVKM. The CDR3 nucleotides read TGTGCCAGCAGTTTATCTATCGGCGGGACTGAAGCTTTCTTT. Translating it yields CASSLSIGGTEAFF. Full variable domain (remainder filled in from reference TRBV28 and TRBJ1-1): DVKVTQSSRYLVKRTGEKVFLECVQDMDHENMFWYRQDPGLGLRLIYFSYDVKMKEKGDIPEGYSVSREKKERFSLILESASTNQTSMYLCASSLSIGGTEAFFGQGTRLTVV.

Remarks on this clone: One end of the junction does not line up with germline, which may come from a read error. This chain joins TRBV20-1 and TRBJ1-1; D perhaps matches TRBD1 (5 bases). Germline V CDR1 and CDR2: DFQATT, SNEGSKA (reference sequence). This CDR3 is 10 amino acids long. CDR3 nucleotide sequence: TGCAGTGCTAGCTGGGGGGACCTAATCTTT. It specifies CSASWGDLIF.

This clone has only one observation. The chain carries TRBV27 and TRBJ1-6; a weak D match, TRBD1 (6 bases). Deletions cut 2 bases from V and 10 bases from J, with 18 bases between. The germline V gene encodes CDR1 MNHEY and CDR2 SMNVEV (reference sequence). The CDR3 has 16 residues. DNA of the CDR3: TGTGCCAGCAGTTTAGGGGCCCAGGGGTTTAACTCACCCCTCCACTTT. Translation: CASSLGAQGFNSPLHF.

Only one count was recorded for this clone. The rearrangement uses TRBV14 and TRBJ2-2, with 7 bases identical to TRBD1. This CDR3 comprises 14 residues. In germline, CDR1 is SGHDN, CDR2 FVKESK. V shed 2 bases, J shed 6 bases, and the junction held 3 bases outside the gene matches. This chain's CDR3 is CASSQTGTAGELFF. The CDR3 DNA reads TGTGCCAGCAGCCAAACCGGGACAGCCGGGGAGCTGTTTTTT.

This clone was found a few times. V is TRBV4-2 and J is TRBJ2-1, with D possibly being TRBD1 (6 bases). CDR1 is LGHNA, CDR2 YNFKEQ, per germline. CDR3 length: 15 amino acids. Trimming stripped 0 bases from V and 5 bases from J, with 11 bases between. The CDR3 sequence: CASSQDSRGNNEQFF. Written as DNA, the CDR3 is TGTGCCAGCAGCCAAGATTCCAGGGGAAACAATGAGCAGTTCTTC.

This chain uses TRBV6-5 with TRBJ2-1; perhaps TRBD1 as D (6 bases). The V end was cut by 6 bases, the J end by 9 bases, with 18 bases between. CDR1 and CDR2 (germline): MNHEY, SVGAGI. The CDR3 is 14 residues long. CDR3 coding DNA: TGTGCCAGCAGAAGCGTGGGGGCAGGGTTTGAGCAGTTCTTC. This translates into CASRSVGAGFEQFF.

The chain combines TRBV30 with TRBJ1-5; TRBD1 is a possible D gene (5 bases). V was trimmed by 3 bases and J by 2 bases, leaving 11 bases between them. The CDR3 contains 14 residues. Looked up from germline, CDR1 is GTSNPN and CDR2 is SVGIG (reference sequence). The DNA of the CDR3 is TGTGCCTGGAGCGGGGGTATGGGCAATCAGCCCCAGCATTTT. Protein sequence: CAWSGGMGNQPQHF.

As concerns this clone: The sample carries other DNA sequences with the same CDR3. The genes are TRBV6-5 and TRBJ2-7, with 8 bases aligning to TRBD2. CDR1 MNHEY and CDR2 SVGAGI come from the germline V gene. The CDR3 has 16 amino acids. The J segment lost 4 bases and the V segment lost 0 bases, leaving 8 bases of the junction unmatched. The CDR3 coding sequence is TGTGCCAGCAGTTACTCGGTAGCGGGGATCGGATACGAGCAGTACTTC. Residues: CASSYSVAGIGYEQYF.

The gene calls are TRBV4-3 and TRBJ2-5, with D unclear. The CDR3 length is 14 residues. The germline gives CDR1 LGHNA, CDR2 YSLEER. V was trimmed by 3 bases and J by 1 base, leaving 9 bases between them. CDR3 DNA sequence: TGCGCCAGCAGCCAGTCCTTACTCCAAGAGACCCAGTACTTC. This translates into CASSQSLLQETQYF.

On this clone itself: At one of its ends the junction is not consistent with the germline gene, which may arise from a read error. The rearrangement links TRBV11-3 to TRBJ2-2, with 8 bases identical to TRBD1. Germline V gives CDR1 SGHNT, CDR2 YENEEA. CDR3 length equals 18 residues. The CDR3 loop is CASSARGPTEMNIGELFF. CDR3 nucleotide sequence: TGTGCCAGCAGCGCCAGGGGGCCGACAGAGATGAACATCGGGGAGCTGTTTTTT.

The chain couples TRBV28 to TRBJ2-7; 7 bases align to TRBD2. Losses at the gene ends were 4 bases for V and 0 bases for J; bases not matched to a gene: 15. CDR3 size: 18 residues. Germline V gene lookup returns CDR1 MDHEN and CDR2 SYDVKM. CDR3 DNA sequence: TGTGCCAGCAGTTATTTCCGTCCCGATTCTAGCGGCTCCTACGAGCAGTACTTC. It encodes CASSYFRPDSSGSYEQYF.

The V call is TRBV13, the J call TRBJ2-2; D gene unclear. The CDR3 has 12 residues. Germline values: CDR1 PRHDT, CDR2 FYEKMQ (reference sequence). Trimming cost V 5 bases and J 8 bases, with 9 bases left between them. CDR3 DNA sequence: TGTGCCAGCAGCCCGTGGCCTGGGGAGCTGTTTTTT. It specifies CASSPWPGELFF.

The chain has TRBV30 and TRBJ2-1; 7 positions match TRBD1. Germline CDR1 GTSNPN, CDR2 SVGIG (reference sequence). The CDR3 consists of 13 residues. The J segment lost 15 bases and the V segment lost 3 bases, leaving 14 bases of the junction unmatched. CDR3 sequence: CAWSPGQVSPRFF. In DNA form, the CDR3 reads TGTGCCTGGAGCCCCGGACAGGTCTCTCCCCGGTTCTTC.

This sequence joins TRBV28 and TRBJ2-7; 8 bases line up with TRBD2. The J segment lost 3 bases and the V segment lost 7 bases, leaving 14 bases of the junction unmatched. CDR3 length equals 16 residues. The germline V gene encodes CDR1 MDHEN and CDR2 SYDVKM. CDR3 nucleotide sequence: TGTGCCAGCACCGGACCACTAGCGGCAGCCAACTACGAGCAGTACTTC. This encodes CASTGPLAAANYEQYF.